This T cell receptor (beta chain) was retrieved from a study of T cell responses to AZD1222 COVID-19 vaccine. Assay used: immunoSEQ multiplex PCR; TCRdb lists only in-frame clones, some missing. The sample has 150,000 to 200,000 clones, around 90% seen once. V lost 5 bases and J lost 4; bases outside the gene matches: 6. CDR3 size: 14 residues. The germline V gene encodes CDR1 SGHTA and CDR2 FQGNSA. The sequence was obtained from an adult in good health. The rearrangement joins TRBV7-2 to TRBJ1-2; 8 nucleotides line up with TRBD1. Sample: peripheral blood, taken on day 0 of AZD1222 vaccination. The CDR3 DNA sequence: TGTGCCAGCAGCCCACGGGACAGGACCTATGGCTACACCTTC. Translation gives CASSPRDRTYGYTF.